This T cell receptor (beta chain) was recorded in a study of cytomegalovirus exposure and HLA in healthy donors. Study summary: A later analysis reported the approximately 120 validation repertoires used the same platform as the approximately 660 first-cohort repertoires. Points from the study as a whole: The authors enumerated 164 TCR beta chains as linked to cytomegalovirus.

Some clones are missing from TCRdb's copy, which holds only in-frame ones; the method was immunoSEQ multiplex PCR. This table holds around 300,000 clones, 87% found once. The donors were members of the validation cohort, which comprised more than 90 subjects and was separate from the first cohort of several hundred subjects. The V segment lost 0 bases and the J segment 6 bases; nucleotides outside the gene matches: 5. This CDR3 contains 16 residues. From germline, CDR1 is SGHRS and CDR2 YFSETQ. About this clone: The target antigen is unknown.

Input material: PBMCs. The chain couples TRBV5-1 to TRBJ2-7, with TRBD2 matching over 14 bases. This receptor was obtained from a young woman in good health and CMV-seropositive. The CDR3 spells CASSLGTGLAGVEQYF. In DNA, the CDR3 is TGCGCCAGCAGCTTGGGCACGGGACTAGCGGGAGTCGAGCAGTACTTC. The full variable domain, rest sourced from reference TRBV5-1 and TRBJ2-7, is KAGVTQTPRYLIKTRGQQVTLSCSPISGHRSVSWYQQTPGQGLQFLFEYFSETQRNKGNFPGRFSGRQFSNSRSEMNVSTLELGDSALYLCASSLGTGLAGVEQYFGPGTRLTVT.